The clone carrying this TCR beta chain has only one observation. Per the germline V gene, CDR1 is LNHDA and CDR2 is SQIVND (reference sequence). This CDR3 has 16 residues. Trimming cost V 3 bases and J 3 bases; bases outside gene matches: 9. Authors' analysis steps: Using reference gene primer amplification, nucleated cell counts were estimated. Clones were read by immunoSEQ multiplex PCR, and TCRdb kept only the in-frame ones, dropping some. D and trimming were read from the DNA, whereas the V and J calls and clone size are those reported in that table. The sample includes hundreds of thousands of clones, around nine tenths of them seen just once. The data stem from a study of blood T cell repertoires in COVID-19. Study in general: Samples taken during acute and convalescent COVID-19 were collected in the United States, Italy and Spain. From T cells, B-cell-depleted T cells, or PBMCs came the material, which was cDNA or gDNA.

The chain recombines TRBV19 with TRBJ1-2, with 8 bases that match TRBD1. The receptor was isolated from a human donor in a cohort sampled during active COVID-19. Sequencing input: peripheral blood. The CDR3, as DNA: TGTGCCAGTAGTATCAACTGGGACAGGAGTGACTATGGCTACACCTTC. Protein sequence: CASSINWDRSDYGYTF.